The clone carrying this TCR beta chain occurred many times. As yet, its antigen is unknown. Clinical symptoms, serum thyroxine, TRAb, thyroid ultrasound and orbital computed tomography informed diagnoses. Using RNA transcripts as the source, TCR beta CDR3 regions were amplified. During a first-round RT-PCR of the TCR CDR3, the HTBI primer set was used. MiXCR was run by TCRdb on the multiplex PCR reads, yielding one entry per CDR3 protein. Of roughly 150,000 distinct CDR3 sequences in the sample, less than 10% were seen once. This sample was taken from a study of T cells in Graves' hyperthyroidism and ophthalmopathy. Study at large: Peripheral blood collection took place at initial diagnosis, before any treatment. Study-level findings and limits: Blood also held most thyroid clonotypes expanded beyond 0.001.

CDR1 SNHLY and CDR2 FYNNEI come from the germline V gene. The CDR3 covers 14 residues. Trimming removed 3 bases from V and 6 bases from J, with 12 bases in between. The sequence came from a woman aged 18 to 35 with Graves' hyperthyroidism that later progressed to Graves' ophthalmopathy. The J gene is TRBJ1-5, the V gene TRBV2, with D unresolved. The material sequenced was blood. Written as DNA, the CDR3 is TGTGCCAGCAGTGATGGGCAGGACGGTCAGCCCCAGCATTTT. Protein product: CASSDGQDGQPQHF.